The rows below give T cell receptor beta chains drawn from one sample of a study of blood T cell repertoires in COVID-19. The protocol was immunoSEQ multiplex PCR, while the TCRdb copy is restricted to in-frame clones and leaves out a portion. The table shows roughly 86,000 clones, with about 85% occurring only once. Source material: peripheral blood. These receptors were collected from an elderly woman with COVID-19, enrolled during active disease. Both conserved end residues are trimmed from each CDR3. A D gene is named only where the DNA matches it firmly. Clone size, where shown, is once, few, many, or a class for clones that have expanded.

CDR3 protein,V gene,J gene,clone size,CDR3 length,D gene
ARWTGGFGYGYT,TRBV21-1,TRBJ1-2,-,12,-
ASSFYSRDWGTYEQY,TRBV7-6,TRBJ2-7,once,15,-
ASRGATYEQY,TRBV7-9,TRBJ2-7,few,10,-
ASSRVDRGKGYT,TRBV4-1,TRBJ1-2,-,12,TRBD1
ASSSGQGVVYSNQPQH,TRBV7-9,TRBJ1-5,once,16,TRBD1
ASSLGRTGRAYEQY,TRBV5-1,TRBJ2-7,few,14,-
ASTVRGGTLTYEQY,TRBV7-8,TRBJ2-7,-,14,-
SASGRGSYEQY,TRBV29-1,TRBJ2-7,few,11,TRBD2
ASSGDRGQENIQY,TRBV5-1,TRBJ2-4,-,13,TRBD1
ASSRNIAGTNTDTQY,TRBV4-3,TRBJ2-3,once,15,TRBD2
ASKVDSNTGELF,TRBV6-5,TRBJ2-2,once,12,-
ASSPTGSPYNEQF,TRBV7-3,TRBJ2-1,few,13,-
ASSLHGLAGGAGGDTQY,TRBV3-1/TRBV3-2,TRBJ2-3,-,17,TRBD2
ASSFQAGYNSPLH,TRBV27,TRBJ1-6,-,13,-
ASSRTADTQY,TRBV19,TRBJ2-3,once,10,-
ASSPAGGNEQF,TRBV7-3,TRBJ2-1,-,11,-
ASGQGKNRAF,TRBV28,TRBJ1-1,-,10,TRBD1
ASSDEGGAGVETQY,TRBV25-1,TRBJ2-5,-,14,-
ASTSRAGEEF,TRBV3-1/TRBV3-2,TRBJ2-1,-,10,-
ASSGPGTGGVYGYT,TRBV21-1,TRBJ1-2,-,14,-
SAITYNEQF,TRBV20-1,TRBJ2-1,-,9,-
ASSQERTGKFRGYT,TRBV4-3,TRBJ1-2,-,14,TRBD1
ATSDPRQGEAGELF,TRBV24-1,TRBJ2-2,-,14,TRBD1
ASSVSGGGQKDTQY,TRBV2,TRBJ2-3,-,14,TRBD2
ASTRLYSNQPQH,TRBV19,TRBJ1-5,-,12,-
AVDSAGNNEQF,TRBV10-3,TRBJ2-1,-,11,-
ASSRSSGGETGELF,TRBV21-1,TRBJ2-2,-,14,-
ASRPGDRGMY,TRBV12-3/TRBV12-4,TRBJ2-4,-,10,TRBD1
ASSPLGKSGATNEKLF,TRBV4-1,TRBJ1-4,-,16,-
ASSPIGAGPREQY,TRBV7-9,TRBJ2-7,few,13,-
ASSYYGGGTDTQY,TRBV6-2/TRBV6-3,TRBJ2-3,-,13,TRBD2
ASSQGLGRGNTDTQY,TRBV3-1/TRBV3-2,TRBJ2-3,-,15,TRBD2
ASRLAGLTDTQY,TRBV6-6,TRBJ2-3,-,12,TRBD2
ASSSAAGASIPETQY,TRBV5-1,TRBJ2-5,-,15,-
ASSPGGLASWGEQF,TRBV7-3,TRBJ2-1,-,14,TRBD2
ATNRQGWGQPQH,TRBV28,TRBJ1-5,few,12,TRBD1
ASSPVGGGQPQH,TRBV18,TRBJ1-5,-,12,TRBD1
ASSLWQGRSYEQY,TRBV7-8,TRBJ2-7,few,13,-
ASTKAAPSYEQY,TRBV5-1,TRBJ2-7,-,12,-